This entry lists 20 T cell receptor beta chains sequenced from one sample in a study of spatial heterogeneity in lung cancer. The time point was: sample taken at primary tumor resection. Sequencing of whole RNA from tumor, nontumor lung or frozen PBMC involved no sorting. A single record per CDR3 protein comes from TCRdb applying MiXCR to the 5' RACE reads. The sample holds approximately 40,000 distinct CDR3 sequences; 5.2% are singletons and the top ten take roughly 25%. The material was PBMCs, obtained at surgery. The receptors come from a female donor with early-stage non-small cell lung cancer.

Many counts were recorded for this clonotype. The chain employs TRBV5-1 and TRBJ2-3, with D tentatively TRBD1 (7 bases). Germline V gene lookup returns CDR1 SGHRS and CDR2 YFSETQ. The ends were cut back, 2 bases at V and 2 bases at J, with 12 bases in the middle. The length of the CDR3 is 15 residues. CDR3 bases: TGCGCCAGCAGCTTACCAGGGGGGTACACAGATACGCAGTATTTT. It is translated as CASSLPGGYTDTQYF. The whole variable domain, filled in from reference TRBV5-1 and TRBJ2-3, reads KAGVTQTPRYLIKTRGQQVTLSCSPISGHRSVSWYQQTPGQGLQFLFEYFSETQRNKGNFPGRFSGRQFSNSRSEMNVSTLELGDSALYLCASSLPGGYTDTQYFGPGTRLTVL.

Many counts were recorded for this clonotype. V gene TRBV6-5 combines with J gene TRBJ1-2; 7 bases are a match to TRBD1. The CDR3 is 18 residues long. Trimming cost V 5 bases and J 6 bases; bases outside gene matches: 21. The germline V gene encodes CDR1 MNHEY and CDR2 SVGAGI. CDR3 in DNA: TGTGCCAGCAGTCCGATACCCGGGACAGTGCTCTTTGGGGATGGCTACACCTTC. The encoded protein is CASSPIPGTVLFGDGYTF.

By share of the sample, this clonotype is medium-sized (0.01 to 0.1%). J is TRBJ2-5 and V is TRBV28, with no clear D. Trimming pared 7 bases from V and 1 base from J, leaving 16 bases between. The CDR3 totals 15 residues. The germline V gene encodes CDR1 MDHEN and CDR2 SYDVKM. The CDR3 DNA sequence: TGTGCCAGCACCAGCAGGCGGCAGGCCCAAGAGACCCAGTACTTC. Its translation is CASTSRRQAQETQYF.

This clonotype was observed at least ten times. The rearrangement links TRBV20-1 to TRBJ1-2; D possibly corresponds to TRBD1 (5 bases). Germline assignment: CDR1 DFQATT and CDR2 SNEGSKA (reference sequence). V lost 0 bases, J lost 7 bases, and 12 bases lay in between. The CDR3 has 13 amino acids. CDR3 nucleotides: TGCAGTGCTAGAGACCAGCGGGGGACTGGCTACACCTTC. Translating it yields CSARDQRGTGYTF.

This clonotype was counted many times. CDR3 nucleotides: TGTGCCAGCAGCGTATCTTTTGCGGGGCGGGCAGATACGCAGTATTTT. This codes for CASSVSFAGRADTQYF. This chain connects TRBV9 to TRBJ2-3; a weak D match, TRBD2 (6 bases). The CDR3 extends over 16 amino acids. Germline loops: CDR1 SGDLS, CDR2 YYNGEE. Trimming stripped 1 base from V and 4 bases from J, with 16 bases between.

This clonotype was detected ten times or more. The chain is built from TRBV28 and TRBJ1-2; possibly TRBD1 for D (5 bases). The CDR3 contains 14 residues. In germline, CDR1 is MDHEN, CDR2 SYDVKM. Trimming removed 2 bases from V and 4 bases from J, with 11 bases in between. CDR3 protein: CASSLVGGVYGYTF. The DNA for the CDR3 is TGTGCCAGCAGTTTAGTGGGGGGAGTCTATGGCTACACCTTC.

The genes are TRBV20-1 and TRBJ2-6; 9 bases align to TRBD2. Trimming cost V 0 bases and J 12 bases; bases outside gene matches: 3. Germline loops: CDR1 DFQATT, CDR2 SNEGSKA (reference sequence). This CDR3 has 13 amino acids. In DNA, the CDR3 is TGCAGTGCTAGAGATAGCGGGGGCCCCGTCCTGACTTTC. It is translated as CSARDSGGPVLTF.

This clonotype showed up many times. This sequence joins TRBV29-1 and TRBJ1-2, with D hard to call. Germline lookup yields CDR1 SQVTM and CDR2 ANQGSEA. V lost 4 bases and J 3 bases, leaving 15 bases between the germline ends. The CDR3 contains 14 residues. CDR3 sequence reads: CSVGQATTYYGYTF. The CDR3 nucleotides are TGCAGCGTTGGCCAGGCAACGACTTACTATGGCTACACCTTC.

This clonotype showed up just a few times. The chain combines TRBV7-2 with TRBJ2-7, with 9 positions matching TRBD2. CDR3 length: 18 residues. Trimming at V came to 2 bases and at J to 0 bases, leaving 11 bases not matched to a gene. Germline assignment: CDR1 SGHTA and CDR2 FQGNSA. CDR3 bases: TGTGCCAGCAGCTTACCTCTTACCGGGACTAGCCTCTCCTACGAGCAGTACTTC. Amino acids: CASSLPLTGTSLSYEQYF.

This clonotype came up many times. The rearrangement joins TRBV4-3 to TRBJ1-6, with 8 bases fitting TRBD1. Germline V gives CDR1 LGHNA, CDR2 YSLEER. With V trimmed by 0 bases and J by 6 bases, 4 bases remained unmatched. The CDR3 covers 16 residues. Here the CDR3 reads CASSQDTGGANSPLHF. DNA for the CDR3: TGCGCCAGCAGCCAAGATACAGGGGGAGCTAATTCACCCCTCCACTTT.

This clonotype was recorded at least ten times. The chain links TRBV19 to TRBJ1-2; the match to TRBD1 covers 10 bases. Germline CDR1 LNHDA, CDR2 SQIVND (reference sequence). The CDR3 sequence is 15 residues long. Trimming removed 5 bases from V and 4 bases from J; junction bases left unmatched: 7. The CDR3 region has the DNA TGTGCCAGTAGTGTTACCGGGACAGGGGTCTATGGCTACACCTTC. Its translation is CASSVTGTGVYGYTF.

This chain links TRBV20-1 with TRBJ1-2; 7 bases are a match to TRBD1. This CDR3 is 14 amino acids long. V was pared by 6 bases and J by 6 bases, with 13 bases of the junction left unmatched. The germline CDR1 and CDR2 sequences are DFQATT and SNEGSKA (reference sequence). CDR3 nucleotides: TGCAGTGCCCGAGAGGAGGGGGCGGTGGATGGCTACACCTTC. This encodes CSAREEGAVDGYTF.

The chain is built from TRBV5-1 and TRBJ1-1, with D unresolved. Germline CDR1 SGHRS, CDR2 YFSETQ. CDR3 length: 14 amino acids. The V end lost 1 base, the J end lost 2 bases, and 9 bases lay between the germline ends. The DNA of the CDR3 is TGCGCCAGCAGCTTGTTGGGAGCTAACACTGAAGCTTTCTTT. It translates to CASSLLGANTEAFF. Using reference TRBV5-1 and TRBJ1-1 for the parts outside the CDR3, the full variable domain is KAGVTQTPRYLIKTRGQQVTLSCSPISGHRSVSWYQQTPGQGLQFLFEYFSETQRNKGNFPGRFSGRQFSNSRSEMNVSTLELGDSALYLCASSLLGANTEAFFGQGTRLTVV.

This clonotype was recorded at least ten times. This chain joins TRBV28 and TRBJ2-1, with 10 bases aligning to TRBD2. The germline CDR1 and CDR2 sequences are MDHEN and SYDVKM. The CDR3 sequence is 15 residues long. The J segment lost 9 bases and the V segment lost 6 bases, leaving 11 bases of the junction unmatched. The CDR3 region has the DNA TGTGCCAGCAGCCGAGCGGGGGGGCCCAGTGTTGAGCAGTTCTTC. As protein: CASSRAGGPSVEQFF.

This chain uses TRBV9 with TRBJ2-1; a weak D match, TRBD2 (6 bases). Germline V gene sequence: CDR1 SGDLS, CDR2 YYNGEE. CDR3 length: 15 residues. V was clipped by 1 base and J by 1 base, with 9 bases between them. DNA for the CDR3: TGTGCCAGCAGCGTATCTGGGACTTCCTACAATGAGCAGTTCTTC. Its protein product is CASSVSGTSYNEQFF.

This clonotype was counted between two and nine times. This chain links TRBV2 with TRBJ2-5, with D perhaps assigned TRBD1 or TRBD2 (6 bases each). From germline, CDR1 is SNHLY and CDR2 FYNNEI. V lost 2 bases and J 5 bases, leaving 15 bases between the germline ends. The CDR3 has 15 residues. CDR3 region: CASSETRGASETQYF. CDR3 nucleotide sequence: TGTGCCAGCAGTGAAACGAGGGGGGCATCGGAGACCCAGTACTTC.

This clonotype has at least ten counts. The J gene is TRBJ2-3, the V gene TRBV2; no definite D call. The V gene lost 7 bases and the J gene lost 6 bases, with 8 bases spanning the gap. The CDR3 loop spans 11 amino acids. The germline V gene encodes CDR1 SNHLY and CDR2 FYNNEI. The CDR3 DNA reads TGTGCCAGCATCAGAAGGGATACGCAGTATTTT. This translates into CASIRRDTQYF.

This clonotype has a count of ten or more. This sequence joins TRBV30 and TRBJ1-4, with D unresolved. V was pared by 3 bases and J by 6 bases, with 2 bases between. The CDR3 is 10 amino acids. Germline lookup yields CDR1 GTSNPN and CDR2 SVGIG (reference sequence). The CDR3 sequence is CAWRDEKLFF. As DNA, the CDR3 is TGTGCCTGGAGGGATGAAAAACTGTTTTTT.

As to this clonotype: A read error may produce the germline difference seen at one junction end. The chain recombines TRBV11-2 with TRBJ2-2, with 7 nucleotides matching TRBD1. The CDR3 totals 15 residues. CDR1 is SGHAT and CDR2 is FQNNGV in the germline V gene. CDR3 coding DNA: TGTGCCAGCACCCCAGACAGGGTTCACACCGGGGAGCTGCTTTTT. Protein product: CASTPDRVHTGELLF.

V gene TRBV5-1 combines with J gene TRBJ2-1; possible D gene TRBD2, 7 bases. The germline V gene encodes CDR1 SGHRS and CDR2 YFSETQ. Trimming removed 0 bases at V and 0 bases at J, with 13 bases between. This CDR3 comprises 17 residues. CDR3 DNA sequence: TGCGCCAGCAGCTTGGAGGGGGGGACCCGCTCCTACAATGAGCAGTTCTTC. Translated: CASSLEGGTRSYNEQFF. Using reference TRBV5-1 and TRBJ2-1 for the parts outside the CDR3, the full variable domain is KAGVTQTPRYLIKTRGQQVTLSCSPISGHRSVSWYQQTPGQGLQFLFEYFSETQRNKGNFPGRFSGRQFSNSRSEMNVSTLELGDSALYLCASSLEGGTRSYNEQFFGPGTRLTVL.